The rows below give T cell receptor beta chains drawn from one sample of a study of T-cell reconstitution after alpha-beta-depleted transplantation in children. Using its own MiXCR run on the PCR reads, TCRdb lists one record per CDR3 protein. The sample contains over 120,000 distinct CDR3 sequences, around 8.5% of which appear only once. Sequenced material: PBMCs, mostly from graft donor cells, taken 180 days after TCRalphabeta/CD19-depleted stem cell transplant. The receptor source for this set is a female patient between 2 and 15 years old who had a stem cell transplant for congenital amegakaryocytic thrombocytopenia, so the T cells may come from the graft donor. CDR3s include the opening cysteine and the closing phenylalanine or tryptophan. A D gene is named only where the DNA matches it firmly. Where a row states a size, it is once, few, many or the class of an expanded clone; other rows omit it.

v_gene	j_gene	abundance	d_gene	CDR3nt	CDR3aa
TRBV20-1	TRBJ1-5	many	TRBD1	TGCAGTGCGTTGACAGGGGTCAATCAGCCCCAGCATTTT	CSALTGVNQPQHF
TRBV27	TRBJ2-7	.	.	TGTGCCAGCAGTTTAGGTGTGGCGACGGCCTACGAGCAGTACTTC	CASSLGVATAYEQYF
TRBV20-1	TRBJ1-3	many	TRBD1	TGCAGTGCCGGGGCAGGGGGAGACGGAAACACCATATATTTT	CSAGAGGDGNTIYF
TRBV5-1	TRBJ2-7	many	TRBD1	TGCGCCAGCAGGCGAACGGGACAGCCCTACGAGCAGTACTTC	CASRRTGQPYEQYF
TRBV19	TRBJ2-1	few	.	TGTGCCAGTAGTATCCGGGCTGAGCAGTTCTTC	CASSIRAEQFF
TRBV29-1	TRBJ1-2	many	.	TGCAGCGTTGCCGAGGGTGGAAACTATGGCTACACCTTC	CSVAEGGNYGYTF
TRBV28	TRBJ1-1	many	.	TGTGCCAGCAGCACCGTCGGGGTGAACACTGAAGCTTTCTTT	CASSTVGVNTEAFF
TRBV25-1	TRBJ2-3	many	.	TGTGCCAGCAGTGCGTGGGATACGCAGTATTTT	CASSAWDTQYF
TRBV5-1	TRBJ2-7	many	.	TGCGCCAGCAGCTCTTGGAGTAGGCATATCTACGAGCAGTACTTC	CASSSWSRHIYEQYF
TRBV12-3/TRBV12-4	TRBJ2-1	many	.	TGTGCCAGCAGTTTTCCACGGCCAAGGGAGCAGTTCTTC	CASSFPRPREQFF
TRBV6-1	TRBJ2-5	many	TRBD2	TGTGCCAGCAGTACCGGGACTACCCAAGAGACCCAGTACTTC	CASSTGTTQETQYF
TRBV12-3/TRBV12-4	TRBJ2-7	many	.	TGTGCCAGCAAGCTTTCGGTATCTGTCTACGAGCAGTACTTC	CASKLSVSVYEQYF
TRBV10-3	TRBJ1-5	many	.	TGTGCCATCAAGGAGGGGGATCAGCCCCAGCATTTT	CAIKEGDQPQHF
TRBV29-1	TRBJ2-6	many	.	TGCAGCGTACGGCTCTCTGGGGCCAACGTCCTGACTTTC	CSVRLSGANVLTF
TRBV7-2	TRBJ2-7	many	.	TGTGCCAGCAGCCTGGGGGGACAGAGCTCCTACGAGCAGTACTTC	CASSLGGQSSYEQYF
TRBV5-5	TRBJ1-4	many	TRBD1	TGTGCCAGCAGCCACGACAGGGTAGAAAAACTGTTTTTT	CASSHDRVEKLFF
TRBV7-8	TRBJ2-5	many	TRBD1	TGTGCCAGCAGCCAAGACAGGGGCCGCGGAGAGACCCAGTACTTC	CASSQDRGRGETQYF
TRBV7-2	TRBJ2-3	many	.	TGTGCCAGCAGTTGGGGGGCGGCAGATACGCAGTATTTT	CASSWGAADTQYF
TRBV4-3	TRBJ1-3	.	.	TGCGCCAGCAGCCAAGATCCCCGGGAGAGCTCTGGAAACACCATATATTTT	CASSQDPRESSGNTIYF
TRBV3-1	TRBJ2-2	many	.	TGTGCCAGCAGACCTCTACCCACCGGGGAGCTGTTTTTT	CASRPLPTGELFF
TRBV4-3	TRBJ2-3	.	.	TGCGCCAGCAGCCAAGTAGCAGTCACAGATACGCAGTATTTT	CASSQVAVTDTQYF
TRBV12-3/TRBV12-4	TRBJ1-6	few	.	TGTGCCAGCGGAGGCTTTAAGGGGCGCGATTCACCCCTCCACTTT	CASGGFKGRDSPLHF
TRBV5-1	TRBJ2-3	many	.	TGCGCCAGCGGAGCCACAGATACGCAGTATTTT	CASGATDTQYF
TRBV5-1	TRBJ2-6	few	.	TGCGCCAGCAGCTTGGGCTGGCTTGGGGCCAACGGCCTGACTTTC	CASSLGWLGANGLTF
TRBV20-1	TRBJ1-1	many	.	TGCAGTGCGAATCCGGGACGCAACACTGAAGCTTTCTTT	CSANPGRNTEAFF
TRBV5-4	TRBJ2-7	once	TRBD1	TGTGCCAGCAATGGGGGACAGCACGACGAGCAGTACTTC	CASNGGQHDEQYF